A selection of T cell receptor beta chains follows, all from one sample in a study of OX40 agonist ivuxolimab in advanced cancers. Produced via immunoSEQ multiplex PCR; TCRdb's table is partial and in-frame only. The profile shows about 70,000 clones, almost 90% of them singletons. The material was CD4+ or CD8+ T cells sorted from blood, obtained in a trial of the OX40 agonist ivuxolimab. The receptor source for this set is an adult with an advanced solid tumor such as melanoma, head and neck, liver or kidney cancer. The CDR3 runs from the conserved cysteine through the conserved F or W. The D gene is left open where the match is weak. Clone size, where shown, is once, few, many, or a class for clones that have expanded.

>TRBV2|-|TRBD2|TRBJ2-5
CASTRGTSRVGETQYF
TGTGCCAGCACCAGAGGGACTAGCAGGGTAGGAGAGACCCAGTACTTC
>TRBV6-1|few|-|TRBJ2-7
CASSEARDSYEQYF
TGTGCCAGCAGTGAAGCGCGGGACTCCTACGAGCAGTACTTC
>TRBV5-1|-|TRBD1|TRBJ1-2
CASSRTGEYYVPYTF
TGCGCCAGCAGCCGGACAGGGGAGTATTATGTTCCGTACACCTTC
>TRBV28|-|TRBD2|TRBJ2-7
CASSRAGPYEQYF
TGTGCCAGCAGTCGAGCGGGACCATACGAGCAGTACTTC
>TRBV2|-|TRBD1|TRBJ1-6
CASRDGTGNSPLHF
TGTGCCAGCAGGGATGGGACAGGGAATTCACCCCTCCACTTT
>TRBV18|once|-|TRBJ1-2
CASSPELTGYGYTF
TGTGCCAGCTCACCGGAGCTGACGGGCTATGGCTACACCTTC
>TRBV28|-|TRBD1|TRBJ2-7
CASRGPGQGAEQYF
TGTGCCAGCAGGGGACCGGGACAGGGGGCAGAGCAGTACTTC
>TRBV30|-|TRBD1|TRBJ1-1
CAWSGPRTGLNTEAFF
TGTGCCTGGAGTGGCCCCCGGACAGGGCTGAACACTGAAGCTTTCTTT
>TRBV4-3|-|-|TRBJ2-1
CASSTSTGNEQFF
TGCGCCAGCAGCACGAGCACAGGGAATGAGCAGTTCTTC
>TRBV2|-|-|TRBJ2-1
CASRPEGHYNEQFF
TGTGCCAGCAGACCCGAGGGACATTACAATGAGCAGTTCTTC
>TRBV27|-|-|TRBJ1-2
CASRGSVGGYTF
TGTGCCAGCAGGGGCAGCGTGGGCGGCTACACCTTC
>TRBV12-5|-|-|TRBJ2-3
CASGFRKDTQYF
TGTGCTAGTGGTTTCCGGAAAGATACGCAGTATTTT
>TRBV18|-|-|TRBJ2-7
CASSPRRNSYEQYF
TGTGCCAGCTCACCAAGACGGAACTCCTACGAGCAGTACTTC
>TRBV5-1|once|TRBD2|TRBJ2-5
CASSPAGGKETQYF
TGCGCCAGCAGCCCCGCGGGGGGCAAGGAGACCCAGTACTTC
>TRBV4-3|-|TRBD2|TRBJ2-3
CASSRGGGVGDTQYF
TGCGCCAGCAGCCGGGGCGGGGGGGTCGGAGATACGCAGTATTTT
>TRBV19|-|-|TRBJ2-5
CASSSVQETQYF
TGTGCCAGTAGTAGCGTACAAGAGACCCAGTACTTC
>TRBV7-3|-|TRBD1|TRBJ1-1
CASSPGGVNTEAFF
TGTGCCAGCAGCCCAGGGGGGGTGAACACTGAAGCTTTCTTT
>TRBV15|once|-|TRBJ2-2
CATSRDGSGELFF
TGTGCCACCAGCAGAGATGGAAGCGGGGAGCTGTTTTTT
>TRBV7-8|-|-|TRBJ2-1
CASSLGWNNEQFF
TGTGCCAGCAGCTTAGGATGGAACAATGAGCAGTTCTTC
>TRBV5-1|-|-|TRBJ1-2
CASSLESYGYTF
TGCGCCAGCAGCTTGGAGTCATATGGCTACACCTTC
>TRBV18|-|-|TRBJ2-1
CASSLDSNEQFF
TGTGCCAGCTCACTAGACAGCAATGAGCAGTTCTTC
>TRBV7-9|-|TRBD1|TRBJ1-1
CASSFDRATEAFF
TGTGCCAGCAGCTTTGACAGGGCCACTGAAGCTTTCTTT
>TRBV29-1|-|-|TRBJ2-3
CSVGTGGTSTDTQYF
TGCAGCGTTGGAACCGGGGGTACTAGCACAGATACGCAGTATTTT